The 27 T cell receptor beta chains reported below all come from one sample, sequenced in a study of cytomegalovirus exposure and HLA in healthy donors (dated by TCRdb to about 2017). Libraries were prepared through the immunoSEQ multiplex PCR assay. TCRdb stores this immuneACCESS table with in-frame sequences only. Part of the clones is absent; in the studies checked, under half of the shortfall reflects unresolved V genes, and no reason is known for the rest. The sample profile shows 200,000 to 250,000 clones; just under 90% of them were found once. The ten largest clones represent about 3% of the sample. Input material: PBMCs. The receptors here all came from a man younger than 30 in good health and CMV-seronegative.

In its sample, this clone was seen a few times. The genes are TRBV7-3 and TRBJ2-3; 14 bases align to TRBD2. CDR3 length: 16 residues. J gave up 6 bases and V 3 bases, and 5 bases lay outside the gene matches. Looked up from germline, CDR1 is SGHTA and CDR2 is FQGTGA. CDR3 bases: TGTGCCAGCAGCTTGGGACTAGCGGGAGTAGGGGATACGCAGTATTTT. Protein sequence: CASSLGLAGVGDTQYF.

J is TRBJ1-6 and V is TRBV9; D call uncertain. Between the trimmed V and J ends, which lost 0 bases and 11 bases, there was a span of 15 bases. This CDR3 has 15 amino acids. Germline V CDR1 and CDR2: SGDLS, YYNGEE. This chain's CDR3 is CASSVATGGLAPLHF. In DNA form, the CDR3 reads TGTGCCAGCAGCGTAGCTACGGGAGGGTTGGCACCCCTCCACTTT.

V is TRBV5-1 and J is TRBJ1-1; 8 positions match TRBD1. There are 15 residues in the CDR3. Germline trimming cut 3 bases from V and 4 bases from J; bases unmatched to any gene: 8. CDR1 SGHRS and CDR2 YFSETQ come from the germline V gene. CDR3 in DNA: TGCGCCAGCAGCTCCCAGGGGGCGAAGGTCACTGAAGCTTTCTTT. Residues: CASSSQGAKVTEAFF. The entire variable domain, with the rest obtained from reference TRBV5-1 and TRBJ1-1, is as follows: KAGVTQTPRYLIKTRGQQVTLSCSPISGHRSVSWYQQTPGQGLQFLFEYFSETQRNKGNFPGRFSGRQFSNSRSEMNVSTLELGDSALYLCASSSQGAKVTEAFFGQGTRLTVV.

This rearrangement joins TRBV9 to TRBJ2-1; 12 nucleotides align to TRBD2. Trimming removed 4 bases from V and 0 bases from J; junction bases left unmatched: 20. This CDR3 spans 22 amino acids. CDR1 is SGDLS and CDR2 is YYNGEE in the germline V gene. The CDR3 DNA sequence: TGTGCCAGCAGCACTCGACAGGGTAGAGGGCTAGCGGGAGGGATCTCCTACAATGAGCAGTTCTTC. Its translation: CASSTRQGRGLAGGISYNEQFF.

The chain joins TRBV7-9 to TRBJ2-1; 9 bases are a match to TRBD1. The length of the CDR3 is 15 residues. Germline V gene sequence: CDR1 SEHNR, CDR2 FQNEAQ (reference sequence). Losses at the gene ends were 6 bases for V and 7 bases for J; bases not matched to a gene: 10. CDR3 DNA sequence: TGTGCCAGCAGACCCCCGTGGACAGGGGTAAATGAGCAGTTCTTC. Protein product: CASRPPWTGVNEQFF.

CDR3 amino acids: CASSYRASDRYEQYF. The CDR3 nucleotides are TGTGCCAGCAGTTACCGAGCGTCTGATCGCTACGAGCAGTACTTC. This sequence joins TRBV6-5 and TRBJ2-7; no definite D call. The CDR3 has 15 amino acids. The germline V gene has CDR1 MNHEY and CDR2 SVGAGI. V lost 2 bases and J 3 bases, leaving 14 bases between the germline ends.

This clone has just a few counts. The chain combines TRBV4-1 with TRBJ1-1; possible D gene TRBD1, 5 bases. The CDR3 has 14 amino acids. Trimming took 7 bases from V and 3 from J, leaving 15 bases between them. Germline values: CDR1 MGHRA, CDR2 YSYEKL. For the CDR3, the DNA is TGCGCCAGCACTCCTTCCAGGGTCTACACTGAAGCTTTCTTT. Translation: CASTPSRVYTEAFF.

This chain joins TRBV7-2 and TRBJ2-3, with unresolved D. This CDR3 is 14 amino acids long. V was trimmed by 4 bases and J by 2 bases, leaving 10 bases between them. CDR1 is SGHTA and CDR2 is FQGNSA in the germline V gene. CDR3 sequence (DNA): TGTGCCAGCAGCTCCGACTCGACCACAGATACGCAGTATTTT. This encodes CASSSDSTTDTQYF.

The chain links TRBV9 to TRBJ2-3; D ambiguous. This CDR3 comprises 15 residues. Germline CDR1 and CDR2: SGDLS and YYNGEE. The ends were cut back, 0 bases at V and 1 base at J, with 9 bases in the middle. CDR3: CASSVGGGGTDTQYF. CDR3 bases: TGTGCCAGCAGCGTAGGAGGCGGAGGCACAGATACGCAGTATTTT.

The CDR3 loop reads CASSTTGGSNEQYF. The CDR3 DNA sequence: TGCGCCAGCAGCACCACAGGGGGGTCCAACGAGCAGTACTTC. This rearrangement joins TRBV5-1 to TRBJ2-7, with 8 bases that match TRBD1. The V and J ends lost 4 bases and 5 bases, in that order; junction bases with no gene match: 8. The CDR3 sequence is 14 residues long. CDR1 is SGHRS and CDR2 is YFSETQ in the germline V gene.

The CDR3 loop is CASSAGSQYF. Here the CDR3 DNA reads TGTGCCAGCAGTGCGGGTTCGCAGTACTTC. The V and J genes are TRBV2 and TRBJ2-7; D gene ambiguous. The V gene lost 4 bases and the J gene lost 9 bases, with 7 bases spanning the gap. Looked up from germline, CDR1 is SNHLY and CDR2 is FYNNEI. The CDR3 runs 10 residues. Variable domain in full (rest from reference TRBV2 and TRBJ2-7): EPEVTQTPSHQVTQMGQEVILRCVPISNHLYFYWYRQILGQKVEFLVSFYNNEISEKSEIFDDQFSVERPDGSNFTLKIRSTKLEDSAMYFCASSAGSQYFGPGTRLTVT.

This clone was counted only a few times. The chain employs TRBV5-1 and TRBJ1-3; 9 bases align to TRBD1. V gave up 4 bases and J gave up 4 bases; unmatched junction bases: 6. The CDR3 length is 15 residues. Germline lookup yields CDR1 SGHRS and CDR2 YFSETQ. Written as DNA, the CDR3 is TGCGCCAGCAGCAGGGACAGGGCGGAAGGAAACACCATATATTTT. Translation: CASSRDRAEGNTIYF.

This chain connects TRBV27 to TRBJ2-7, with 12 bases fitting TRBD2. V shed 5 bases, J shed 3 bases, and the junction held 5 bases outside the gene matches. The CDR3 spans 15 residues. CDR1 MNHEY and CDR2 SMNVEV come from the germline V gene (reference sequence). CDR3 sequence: CASSRRTSGDYEQYF. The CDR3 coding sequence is TGTGCCAGCAGTCGTAGGACTAGCGGGGACTACGAGCAGTACTTC.

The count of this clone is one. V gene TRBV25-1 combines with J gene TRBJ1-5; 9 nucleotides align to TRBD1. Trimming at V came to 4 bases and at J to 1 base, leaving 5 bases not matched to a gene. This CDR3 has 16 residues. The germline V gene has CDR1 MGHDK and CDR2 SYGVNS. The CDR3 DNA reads TGTGCCAGCAGTGTAACAGGGGGCCCAAGCAATCAGCCCCAGCATTTT. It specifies CASSVTGGPSNQPQHF.

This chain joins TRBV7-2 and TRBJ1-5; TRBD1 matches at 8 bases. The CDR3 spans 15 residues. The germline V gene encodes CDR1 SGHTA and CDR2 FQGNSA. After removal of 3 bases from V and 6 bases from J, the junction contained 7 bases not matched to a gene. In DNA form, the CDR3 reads TGTGCCAGCAGCTTTGGACAGGGAAAAAGTCAGCCCCAGCATTTT. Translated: CASSFGQGKSQPQHF.

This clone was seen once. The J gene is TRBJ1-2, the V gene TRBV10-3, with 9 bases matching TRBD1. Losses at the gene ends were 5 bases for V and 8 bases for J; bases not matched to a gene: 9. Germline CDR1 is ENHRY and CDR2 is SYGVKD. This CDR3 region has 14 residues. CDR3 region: CAISSGTGKRGYTF. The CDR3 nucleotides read TGTGCCATCAGTTCCGGGACAGGGAAGCGGGGCTACACCTTC.

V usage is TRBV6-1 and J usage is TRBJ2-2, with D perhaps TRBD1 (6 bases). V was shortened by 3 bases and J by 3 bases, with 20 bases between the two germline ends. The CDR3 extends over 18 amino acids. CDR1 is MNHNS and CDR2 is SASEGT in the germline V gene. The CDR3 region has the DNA TGTGCCAGCAGTGATGTGGGGGCTCCCCCGCTCTACACCGGGGAGCTGTTTTTT. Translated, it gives CASSDVGAPPLYTGELFF.

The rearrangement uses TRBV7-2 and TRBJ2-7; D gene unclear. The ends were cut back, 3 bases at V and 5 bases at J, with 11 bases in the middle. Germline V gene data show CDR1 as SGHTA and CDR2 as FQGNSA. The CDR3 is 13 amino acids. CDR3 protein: CASSFDSLDEQYF. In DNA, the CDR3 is TGTGCCAGCAGCTTTGACTCATTGGACGAGCAGTACTTC. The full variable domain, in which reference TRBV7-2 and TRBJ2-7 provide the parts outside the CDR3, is GAGVSQSPSNKVTEKGKDVELRCDPISGHTALYWYRQSLGQGLEFLIYFQGNSAPDKSGLPSDRFSAERTGGSVSTLTIQRTQQEDSAVYLCASSFDSLDEQYFGPGTRLTVT.

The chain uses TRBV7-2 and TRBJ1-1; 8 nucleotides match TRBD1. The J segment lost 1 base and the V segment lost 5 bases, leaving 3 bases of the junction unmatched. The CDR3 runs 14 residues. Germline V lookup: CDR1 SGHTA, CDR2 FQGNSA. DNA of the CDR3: TGTGCCAGCAGCGCTACAGGGGGGAACACTGAAGCTTTCTTT. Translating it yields CASSATGGNTEAFF.

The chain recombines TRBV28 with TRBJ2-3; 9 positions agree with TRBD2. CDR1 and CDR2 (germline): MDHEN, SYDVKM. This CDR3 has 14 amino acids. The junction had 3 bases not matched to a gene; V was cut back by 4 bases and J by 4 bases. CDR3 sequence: CASSSLAGSDTQYF. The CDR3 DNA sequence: TGTGCCAGCAGTTCGCTAGCGGGGTCAGATACGCAGTATTTT.

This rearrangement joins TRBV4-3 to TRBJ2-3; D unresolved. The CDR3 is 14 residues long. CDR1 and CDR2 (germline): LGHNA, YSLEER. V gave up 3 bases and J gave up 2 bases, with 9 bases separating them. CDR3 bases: TGCGCCAGCAGCCACTCTGAACTCACAGATACGCAGTATTTT. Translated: CASSHSELTDTQYF.

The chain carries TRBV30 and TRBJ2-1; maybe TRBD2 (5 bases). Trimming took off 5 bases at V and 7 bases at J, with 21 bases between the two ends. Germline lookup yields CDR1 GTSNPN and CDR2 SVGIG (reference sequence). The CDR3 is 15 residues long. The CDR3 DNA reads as TGTGCCTGGGGGGAGTGGGAGTCTCTTACGAATGAGCAGTTCTTC. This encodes CAWGEWESLTNEQFF.

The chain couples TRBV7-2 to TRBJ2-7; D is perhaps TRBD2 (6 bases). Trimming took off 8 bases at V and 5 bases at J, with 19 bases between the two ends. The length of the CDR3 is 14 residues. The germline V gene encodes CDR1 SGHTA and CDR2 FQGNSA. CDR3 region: CASQIGGRSDEQYF. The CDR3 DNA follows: TGTGCCAGCCAAATCGGGGGACGGAGCGACGAGCAGTACTTC.

CDR3 sequence reads: CASSLRTGQQYF. CDR3 DNA: TGTGCCAGCAGTTTAAGGACAGGGCAGCAGTACTTC. The chain carries TRBV28 and TRBJ2-7, with TRBD1 matching 8 bases. The V gene end was trimmed by 2 bases and the J gene end by 8 bases; junction bases not matched to a gene: 2. Germline CDR1 MDHEN, CDR2 SYDVKM. The length of the CDR3 is 12 residues.

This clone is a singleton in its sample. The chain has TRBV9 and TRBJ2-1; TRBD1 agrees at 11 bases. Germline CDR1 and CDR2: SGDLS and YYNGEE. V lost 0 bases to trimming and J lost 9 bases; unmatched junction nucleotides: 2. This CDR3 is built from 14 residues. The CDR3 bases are TGTGCCAGCAGCGTAGGGACAGGGGGCGTTGAGCAGTTCTTC. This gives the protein CASSVGTGGVEQFF.

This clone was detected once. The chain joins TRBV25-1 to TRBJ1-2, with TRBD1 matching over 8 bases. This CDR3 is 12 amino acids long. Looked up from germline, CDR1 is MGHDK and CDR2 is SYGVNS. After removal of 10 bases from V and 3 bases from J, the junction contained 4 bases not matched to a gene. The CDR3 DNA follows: TGTGCCAACCGACAGGGGCACTATGGCTACACCTTC. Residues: CANRQGHYGYTF.

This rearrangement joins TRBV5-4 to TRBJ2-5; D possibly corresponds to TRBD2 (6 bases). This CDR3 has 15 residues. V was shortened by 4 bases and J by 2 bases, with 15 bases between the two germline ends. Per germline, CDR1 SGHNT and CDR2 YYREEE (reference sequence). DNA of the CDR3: TGTGCCAGCAGCCCGACAGCCCGGGGGCAAGAGACCCAGTACTTC. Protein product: CASSPTARGQETQYF. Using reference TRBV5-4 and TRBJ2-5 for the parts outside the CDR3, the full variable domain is ETGVTQSPTHLIKTRGQQVTLRCSSQSGHNTVSWYQQALGQGPQFIFQYYREEENGRGNFPPRFSGLQFPNYSSELNVNALELDDSALYLCASSPTARGQETQYFGPGTRLLVL.